The present T cell receptor beta chain was sequenced within a study of T cells after yellow fever vaccination. The overall study: The SMART-Seq v4 Ultra Low Input method served to prepare the low-cell-number fractions. Findings of the study overall: Of the clonotypes, a small share occurred in both CD4 and CD8 compartments. It was a weaker secondary response, yet one that peaked faster, at day 5 versus 15. Booster samples showed a return of most primary-vaccination clones (around 96% CD4, approximately 85% CD8).

V gave up 0 bases and J gave up 3 bases, with 11 bases separating them. The CDR3 is made up of 15 amino acids. CDR1 MGHRA and CDR2 YSYEKL come from the germline V gene. TCRdb reprocessed the 5' RACE reads via MiXCR and lists one record per CDR3 protein. The profile shows 300,000 or so distinct CDR3 sequences, 6.8% of them singletons. This clonotype has a count of ten or more. Its antigen remains unknown. The sequence derives from a man between 18 and 29 years old who received the YFV17D yellow fever vaccine. Sequenced here: PBMCs, sampled approximately 47 days after the first yellow fever vaccination. The V and J genes are TRBV4-1 and TRBJ1-1; D is perhaps TRBD1 (6 bases). CDR3 region: CASSQDGGPDTEAFF. CDR3 nucleotide sequence: TGCGCCAGCAGCCAAGACGGGGGCCCTGACACTGAAGCTTTCTTT.